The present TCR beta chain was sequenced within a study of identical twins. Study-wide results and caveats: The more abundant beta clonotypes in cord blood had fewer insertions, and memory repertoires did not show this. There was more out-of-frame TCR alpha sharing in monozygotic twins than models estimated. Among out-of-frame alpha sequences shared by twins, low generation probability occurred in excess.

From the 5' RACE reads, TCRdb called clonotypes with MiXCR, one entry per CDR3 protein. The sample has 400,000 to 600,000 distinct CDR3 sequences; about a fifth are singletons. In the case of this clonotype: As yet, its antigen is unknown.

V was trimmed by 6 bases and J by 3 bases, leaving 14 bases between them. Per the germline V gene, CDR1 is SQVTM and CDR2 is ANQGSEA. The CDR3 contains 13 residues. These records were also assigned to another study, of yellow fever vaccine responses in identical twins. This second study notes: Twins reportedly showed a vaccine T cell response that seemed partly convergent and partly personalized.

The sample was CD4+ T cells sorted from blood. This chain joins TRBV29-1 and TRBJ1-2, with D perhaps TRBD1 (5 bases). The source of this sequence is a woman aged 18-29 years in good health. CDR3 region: CSVRDGGDYGYTF. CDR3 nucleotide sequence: TGCAGCGTACGGGACGGAGGGGACTATGGCTACACCTTC.